This TCR beta chain was recorded in a study of blood T cell repertoires in COVID-19. Study context: Samples of COVID-19 (acute and convalescent) were obtained from the United States, Italy and Spain. Sources were T cells, B-cell-depleted T cells, or PBMCs; the material itself was cDNA or gDNA.

Per germline, CDR1 MNHNS and CDR2 SASEGT. V lost 2 bases to trimming and J lost 8 bases, with 24 bases between them. This CDR3 is built from 17 residues. Authors' processing steps: Researchers report that nucleated cell counts were estimated from reference gene primer amplification. The table came from immunoSEQ multiplex PCR; TCRdb's copy has only in-frame clones and leaves some out. V and J calls and clone size are given by that table; D and trimming were obtained from the DNA. The sample yields 53,000 or so clones, 85% to 95% seen once. The sequence came from a human donor in a cohort sampled during active COVID-19. This rearrangement joins TRBV6-1 to TRBJ1-2, with D possibly being TRBD1 (6 bases). Sequencing input: peripheral blood. CDR3 in DNA: TGTGCCAGCAGTGAACTCCTTTCAAACAGGGCACGGGGCGGCTACACCTTC. It specifies CASSELLSNRARGGYTF.